This T cell receptor (beta chain) was documented in a study of blood T cell repertoires in COVID-19. Repertoires were generated with immunoSEQ multiplex PCR, while TCRdb's copy carries only in-frame clones and drops some. The data show under 300,000 clones, approximately 83% seen once. The CDR3 loop spans 14 amino acids. CDR1 and CDR2 from the germline V gene are MNHEY and SVGAGI. V dropped 8 bases and J dropped 6 bases, with 16 bases sitting between them. Participant-reported clinical history was the basis for cohort assignment. The sample comprised PBMCs or T cells enriched from blood (not recorded which). The sequence derives from a man between 50 and 59 years old who had recovered from COVID-19. The chain uses TRBV6-5 and TRBJ2-2; the D gene is possibly TRBD1 (6 bases). The CDR3 here is CASRVTGLSGELFF. CDR3 in DNA: TGTGCCAGCCGCGTGACAGGTCTCTCCGGGGAGCTGTTTTTT.